A selection of T cell receptor beta chains follows, all from one sample in a study of CD8+CD57+ T cells in acquired aplastic anemia. Using its own MiXCR run on the reads, TCRdb lists one record per CDR3 protein. The sample lists 250,000 to 350,000 distinct CDR3 sequences; 45% to 65% were seen once. Sequenced material: sorted CD4+, CD8+, or CD8+CD57+ T cells (not recorded which) from PBMCs. The receptor source for this set is a human donor with aplastic anemia. CDR3s include the opening cysteine and the closing phenylalanine or tryptophan. The order of the fields is J gene, V gene, clone size, D gene, CDR3 DNA, CDR3 protein. A D gene is named only where the DNA matches it firmly. Clone size is not always given. Where it is, it says once, few, many or a class for expanded clones.

TRBJ1-5,TRBV3-1,many,NA,TGTGCCAGCAGCCAGGCTAACCGACAGCCCCAGCATTTT,CASSQANRQPQHF
TRBJ2-7,TRBV11-2,NA,NA,TGTGCCAGCAGCTCAAACGTTCCAGGATCAGTCTACGAGCAGTACTTC,CASSSNVPGSVYEQYF
TRBJ2-7,TRBV18,many,TRBD2,TGTGCCAGCTCACCGGGCGGGGGCGAGCAGTACTTC,CASSPGGGEQYF
TRBJ2-1,TRBV2,many,NA,TGTGCCAGCAGCGACTCAGGGTCCTACAATGAGCAGTTCTTC,CASSDSGSYNEQFF
TRBJ2-7,TRBV11-2,NA,NA,TGTGCCAGCAGCATGGGGGGACTTAGCTCCTACGAGCAGTACTTC,CASSMGGLSSYEQYF
TRBJ1-2,TRBV7-9,NA,NA,TGTGCCAGCAGCACAGGGTATCAGGCTGGAAACACCTTC,CASSTGYQAGNTF
TRBJ1-1,TRBV20-1,NA,NA,TGCAGTGCTAGACTCCCCGGGACTGAAGCTTTCTTT,CSARLPGTEAFF
TRBJ2-1,TRBV7-2,NA,TRBD1,TGTGCCAGCAGCTTAGAGCCGGGACAGTACAATGAGCAGTTCTTC,CASSLEPGQYNEQFF
TRBJ2-1,TRBV11-3,NA,TRBD2,TGTGCCAGCAGCTCCTCGGCGGGGGGCTCCAATGAGCAGTTCTTC,CASSSSAGGSNEQFF
TRBJ1-1,TRBV7-3,NA,NA,TGTGCCAGCAGCTTACAAGGTTACACTGAAGCTTTCTTT,CASSLQGYTEAFF
TRBJ2-5,TRBV7-8,NA,NA,TGTGCCAGCAGCTCGAGACCCAGATGGGGAGAGACCCAGTACTTC,CASSSRPRWGETQYF
TRBJ2-1,TRBV7-3,many,NA,TGTGCCAGCAGCTCCGGGATCCTCTCCTACAATGAGCAGTTCTTC,CASSSGILSYNEQFF
TRBJ2-7,TRBV19,NA,TRBD1,TGTGCCAGTAGTAATTCTGGACAGGGGACCTACGAGCAGTACTTC,CASSNSGQGTYEQYF
TRBJ2-5,TRBV2,few,NA,TGTGCCAGCAGTGCGGGCCGTCCCGGGGAGACCCAGTACTTC,CASSAGRPGETQYF
TRBJ1-1,TRBV29-1,few,NA,TGCAGCGCCTGGAGGGGATCGAGCACTGAAGCTTTCTTT,CSAWRGSSTEAFF
TRBJ2-1,TRBV14,NA,TRBD2,TGTGCCAGCGGGGGAGGGACCGCATCCTACAATGAGCAGTTCTTC,CASGGGTASYNEQFF
TRBJ1-4,TRBV4-1,few,NA,TGCGCCAGCAGCCAAGACCGCGGGGGCACTAATGAAAAACTGTTTTTT,CASSQDRGGTNEKLFF
TRBJ2-1,TRBV11-3,once,NA,TGTGCCAGCAGCGAGACAGTTAACAATGAGCAGTTCTTC,CASSETVNNEQFF
TRBJ1-6,TRBV9,few,NA,TGTGCCAGCAGCGTAGGCAGGGTTGGTAATTCACCCCTCCACTTT,CASSVGRVGNSPLHF
TRBJ2-3,TRBV7-9,few,NA,TGTGCCAGCAGCTTAGGGGGCGGTTTTCCAGATACGCAGTATTTT,CASSLGGGFPDTQYF
TRBJ2-7,TRBV7-2,many,TRBD2,TGTGCCAGCAGCTTAGCGAGCGGGAGCGATACTTATGAGCAGTACTTC,CASSLASGSDTYEQYF
TRBJ1-2,TRBV16,many,NA,TGTGCCAGCAGCCAATCAGGGATGCCCTATGGCTACACCTTC,CASSQSGMPYGYTF
TRBJ1-2,TRBV9,NA,NA,TGTGCCAGCAGCCTGAGGCAGGACTATGGCTACACCTTC,CASSLRQDYGYTF
TRBJ1-5,TRBV7-8,NA,NA,TGTGCCAGCAGCTATAATCAGGGAGGTTTCAATCAGCCCCAGCATTTT,CASSYNQGGFNQPQHF
TRBJ2-5,TRBV6-1,many,NA,TGTGCCAGCAATGAGACCCCCCAAACACAAGAGACCCAGTACTTC,CASNETPQTQETQYF
TRBJ1-1,TRBV20-1,NA,TRBD1,TGCAGTGCGACGATGACAGGGAACACTGAAACTTTCTTT,CSATMTGNTETFF
TRBJ1-1,TRBV18,NA,TRBD1,TGTGCCAGCTCATTAAATGCAGGGGGCGGAATGAACACTGAAGCTTTCTTT,CASSLNAGGGMNTEAFF
TRBJ1-5,TRBV24-1,NA,NA,TGTGCCACCAGTGGGGGGGGTTATAATCAGCCCCAGCATTTT,CATSGGGYNQPQHF
TRBJ2-3,TRBV7-3,NA,NA,TGTGCCAGCAGCTCGGTGAGACAGGATCTGGAGGCAGATACGCAGTATTTT,CASSSVRQDLEADTQYF
TRBJ2-1,TRBV20-1,NA,TRBD2,TGCAGTGCTAGGGGGACTAGCGGGGTTAATGAGCAGTTCTTC,CSARGTSGVNEQFF
TRBJ2-5,TRBV20-1,few,TRBD2,TGCAGTGCTAGCCCCAGCGGGAGGGTAGAGACCCAGTACTTC,CSASPSGRVETQYF
TRBJ2-1,TRBV10-3,NA,TRBD2,TGTGCCATCGGAGGGACTAGCGGGGCCCATGAGCAGTTCTTC,CAIGGTSGAHEQFF
TRBJ2-7,TRBV20-1,NA,TRBD1,TGCAGTGCTAGTAGGGACAGGGGAGAAACCGTCGGCCCCTACGAGCAGTACTTC,CSASRDRGETVGPYEQYF
TRBJ1-2,TRBV29-1,NA,NA,TGCAGCGTTGATAGGTCCTATGGCTACACCTTC,CSVDRSYGYTF
TRBJ2-7,TRBV20-1,NA,NA,TGCAGTGCTGGCAGAGCTCTGGACGAGCAGTACTTC,CSAGRALDEQYF
TRBJ2-1,TRBV20-1,NA,TRBD2,TGCAGTGCTAGAGATAGAGAGCGGGGCCTGTACAATGAGCAGTTCTTC,CSARDRERGLYNEQFF
TRBJ1-2,TRBV7-9,few,NA,TGTGCCAGCAGCTTAGGGCAGGGCCGGAACTATGGCTACACCTTC,CASSLGQGRNYGYTF
TRBJ2-1,TRBV7-9,NA,NA,TGTGCCAGCAGCTTGGGCGGAGGAGACAACAATGAGCAGTTCTTC,CASSLGGGDNNEQFF
TRBJ2-3,TRBV19,many,NA,TGTGCCAGTAGTCCCACAGGGAGTCTGGGAGATACGCAGTATTTT,CASSPTGSLGDTQYF
TRBJ2-7,TRBV7-3,NA,TRBD1,TGTGCCAGCAGCGCGGGACAGGAAGAGTACTTC,CASSAGQEEYF